A single sample is the source of the 13 T cell receptor beta chains below, sequenced in a study of blood T cell repertoires in COVID-19. Sequencing was performed with immunoSEQ multiplex PCR; in TCRdb, only in-frame clones are kept and a portion is missing. The top ten hold 1.8% of the sample, which has 95,000 to 130,000 clones, around nine tenths seen once. The sample consisted of peripheral blood. These receptors were obtained from a human donor with active COVID-19. The donor label of this sample is uncertain.

J is TRBJ2-1 and V is TRBV21-1; the table's D call, TRBD1, has no DNA check behind it. TRBV21-1 is a pseudogene segment. This CDR3 region has 17 residues. CDR3 in amino acids: CASSKDSTAPDHNEQFF. The CDR3 nucleotides read TGTGCCAGCAGCAAAGACTCGACAGCCCCGGACCACAATGAGCAGTTCTTC.

The chain is built from TRBV18 and TRBJ1-6; no clear D. Trimming cost V 4 bases and J 0 bases, with 10 bases left between them. This CDR3 spans 16 amino acids. In germline, CDR1 is KGHSH, CDR2 LQKENI. CDR3 coding DNA: TGTGCCAGCTCACGATGGGAGCGCTCCTATAATTCACCCCTCCACTTT. Its protein is CASSRWERSYNSPLHF.

This chain joins TRBV13 and TRBJ1-4; D may be TRBD1 (6 bases). Trimming removed 5 bases at V and 3 bases at J, with 13 bases between. In germline, CDR1 is PRHDT, CDR2 FYEKMQ (reference sequence). CDR3 length: 15 amino acids. The CDR3 reads CASSQTGSANEKLFF. DNA for the CDR3: TGTGCCAGCAGCCAGACAGGTTCGGCTAATGAAAAACTGTTTTTT.

The rearrangement uses TRBV20-1 and TRBJ2-1; D might be TRBD1 (5 bases). Per the germline V gene, CDR1 is DFQATT and CDR2 is SNEGSKA (reference sequence). V lost 6 bases to trimming and J lost 4 bases, with 22 bases between them. The CDR3 has 16 residues. CDR3 DNA sequence: TGCAGTGCAAGTCAAAGCCCCGCCAAGGGGTACAATGAGCAGTTCTTC. Translation: CSASQSPAKGYNEQFF.

The V call is TRBV7-2, the J call TRBJ2-3, with 11 positions matching TRBD2. After removal of 3 bases from V and 6 bases from J, the junction contained 5 bases not matched to a gene. The CDR3 is made up of 15 amino acids. CDR1 is SGHTA and CDR2 is FQGNSA in the germline V gene. CDR3: CASSFSGGAWDTQYF. For the CDR3, the DNA is TGTGCCAGCAGCTTTAGCGGGGGGGCCTGGGATACGCAGTATTTT.

The chain carries TRBV9 and TRBJ1-3; D not resolved. With 1 base removed from V and 0 bases from J, the gap between germline ends came to 8 bases. Germline CDR1 reads SGDLS; CDR2 reads YYNGEE. The CDR3 extends over 15 amino acids. The CDR3 here is CASSVRGASGNTIYF. The CDR3 DNA reads TGTGCCAGCAGCGTACGGGGTGCCTCTGGAAACACCATATATTTT.

This sequence joins TRBV6-1 and TRBJ1-2; D gene uncertain. The ends were cut back, 1 base at V and 4 bases at J, with 13 bases in the middle. Germline CDR1 is MNHNS and CDR2 is SASEGT. This CDR3 is built from 15 residues. The CDR3 is CASSEGTGRVYGYTF. The CDR3 DNA follows: TGTGCCAGCAGTGAAGGAACGGGGAGGGTCTATGGCTACACCTTC.

V gene TRBV5-5 combines with J gene TRBJ1-5; 11 nucleotides align to TRBD1. There are 14 residues in the CDR3. Trimming at V came to 3 bases and at J to 7 bases, leaving 3 bases not matched to a gene. Germline loops: CDR1 SGHKS, CDR2 YYEKEE (reference sequence). In nucleotides, the CDR3 is TGTGCCAGCAGCTCAGGACAGGGGGCCCAGCCCCAGCATTTT. Translated, it gives CASSSGQGAQPQHF. Using reference TRBV5-5 and TRBJ1-5 for the parts outside the CDR3, the full variable domain is DAGVTQSPTHLIKTRGQQVTLRCSPISGHKSVSWYQQVLGQGPQFIFQYYEKEERGRGNFPDRFSARQFPNYSSELNVNALLLGDSALYLCASSSGQGAQPQHFGDGTRLSIL.

This clone is a singleton in its sample. As DNA, the CDR3 is TGTGCCAGCAGTGGACAGGGTGGCCAGCCCCAGCATTTT. It encodes CASSGQGGQPQHF. The V and J genes are TRBV2 and TRBJ1-5; 7 bases are a match to TRBD1. The CDR3 is made up of 13 amino acids. Germline V gene lookup returns CDR1 SNHLY and CDR2 FYNNEI. The V and J ends lost 4 bases and 7 bases, in that order; junction bases with no gene match: 4. The full variable domain, its missing parts supplied by reference TRBV2 and TRBJ1-5, is EPEVTQTPSHQVTQMGQEVILRCVPISNHLYFYWYRQILGQKVEFLVSFYNNEISEKSEIFDDQFSVERPDGSNFTLKIRSTKLEDSAMYFCASSGQGGQPQHFGDGTRLSIL.

There are a few counts of this clone. V usage is TRBV7-8 and J usage is TRBJ1-6; 9 bases match TRBD1. The CDR3 is 15 amino acids. With V trimmed by 5 bases and J by 7 bases, 6 bases remained unmatched. Germline assignment: CDR1 SGHVS and CDR2 FQNEAQ. As DNA, the CDR3 is TGTGCCAGCAGCAACCGGGACAGGGCGAATTCACCCCTCCACTTT. This translates into CASSNRDRANSPLHF.

The chain has TRBV5-4 and TRBJ1-1, with D possibly matching TRBD1 (6 bases). There are 16 residues in the CDR3. Germline V gives CDR1 SGHNT, CDR2 YYREEE (reference sequence). V lost 1 base to trimming and J lost 5 bases, with 18 bases between them. CDR3 sequence: CASSLSPRGAGTEAFF. The CDR3 nucleotides are TGTGCCAGCAGCTTGTCCCCGCGGGGGGCTGGAACTGAAGCTTTCTTT. Filled out from reference TRBV5-4 and TRBJ1-1, the complete variable domain reads ETGVTQSPTHLIKTRGQQVTLRCSSQSGHNTVSWYQQALGQGPQFIFQYYREEENGRGNFPPRFSGLQFPNYSSELNVNALELDDSALYLCASSLSPRGAGTEAFFGQGTRLTVV.

V gene TRBV5-4 combines with J gene TRBJ1-1; 8 positions match TRBD1. With 4 bases clipped from V and 1 base from J, the junction kept 3 bases outside the gene matches. The V gene's germline CDR1 is SGHNT and CDR2 YYREEE (reference sequence). The CDR3 loop spans 14 amino acids. The CDR3 spells CASSKDRANTEAFF. For the CDR3, the DNA is TGTGCCAGCAGCAAGGACAGGGCGAACACTGAAGCTTTCTTT.

The chain is built from TRBV5-1 and TRBJ2-2; tentatively, D is TRBD1 (5 bases). CDR1 is SGHRS and CDR2 is YFSETQ in the germline V gene. Trimming removed 0 bases from V and 3 bases from J, with 12 bases in between. This CDR3 spans 16 amino acids. The CDR3 here is CASSLAGAPDTGELFF. The CDR3 nucleotides read TGCGCCAGCAGCTTGGCTGGGGCTCCGGACACCGGGGAGCTGTTTTTT.